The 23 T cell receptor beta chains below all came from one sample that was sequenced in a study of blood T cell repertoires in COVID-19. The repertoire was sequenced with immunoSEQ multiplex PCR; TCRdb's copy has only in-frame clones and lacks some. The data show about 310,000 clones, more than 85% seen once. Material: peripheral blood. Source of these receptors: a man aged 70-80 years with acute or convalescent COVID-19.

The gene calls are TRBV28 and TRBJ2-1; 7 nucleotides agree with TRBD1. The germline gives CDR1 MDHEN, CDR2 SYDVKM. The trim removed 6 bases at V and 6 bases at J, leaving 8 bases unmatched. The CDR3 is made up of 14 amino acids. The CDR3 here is CASSPHRGLNEQFF. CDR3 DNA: TGTGCCAGCAGCCCTCACAGGGGTCTCAATGAGCAGTTCTTC.

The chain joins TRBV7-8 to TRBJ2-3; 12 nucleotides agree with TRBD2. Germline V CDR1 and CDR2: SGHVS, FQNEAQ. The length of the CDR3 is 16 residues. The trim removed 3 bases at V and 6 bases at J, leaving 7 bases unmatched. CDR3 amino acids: CASSFQTSGSSDTQYF. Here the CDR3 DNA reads TGTGCCAGCAGCTTCCAGACTAGCGGGAGTTCGGATACGCAGTATTTT.

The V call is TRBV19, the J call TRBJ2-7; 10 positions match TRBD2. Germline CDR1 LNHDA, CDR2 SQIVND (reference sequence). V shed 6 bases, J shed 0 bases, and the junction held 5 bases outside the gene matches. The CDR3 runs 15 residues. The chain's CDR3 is CASRLSGGFSYEQYF. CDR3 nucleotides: TGTGCCAGTAGGCTTAGCGGGGGGTTCTCCTACGAGCAGTACTTC.

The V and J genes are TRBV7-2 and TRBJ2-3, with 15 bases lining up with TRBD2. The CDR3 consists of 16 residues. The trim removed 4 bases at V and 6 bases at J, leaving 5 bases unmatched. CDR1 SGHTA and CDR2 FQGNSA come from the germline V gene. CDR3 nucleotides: TGTGCCAGCAGCTCTGGACTAGCGGGAGGGCAGGATACGCAGTATTTT. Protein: CASSSGLAGGQDTQYF.

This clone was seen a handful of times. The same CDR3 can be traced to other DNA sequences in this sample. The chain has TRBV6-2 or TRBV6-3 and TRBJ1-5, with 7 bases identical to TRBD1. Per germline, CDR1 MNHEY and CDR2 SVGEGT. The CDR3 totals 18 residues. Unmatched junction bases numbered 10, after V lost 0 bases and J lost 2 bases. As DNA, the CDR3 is TGTGCCAGCAGTTACTCTGGTACAGGGGTGTTAGGCAATCAGCCCCAGCATTTT. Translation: CASSYSGTGVLGNQPQHF.

The CDR3, as DNA: TGTGCCAGCAGCTTAGACCTATATTCACCCCTCCACTTT. Residues: CASSLDLYSPLHF. V is TRBV7-9 and J is TRBJ1-6, with D uncertain. This CDR3 is built from 13 residues. The V end was cut by 1 base, the J end by 8 bases, with 6 bases between. Germline loops: CDR1 SEHNR, CDR2 FQNEAQ (reference sequence).

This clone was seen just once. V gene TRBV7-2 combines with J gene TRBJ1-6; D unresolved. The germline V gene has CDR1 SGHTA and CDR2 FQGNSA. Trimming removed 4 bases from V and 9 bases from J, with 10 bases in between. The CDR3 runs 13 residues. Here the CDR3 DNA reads TGTGCCAGCAGCTCAATACGAGGTTCACCCCTCCACTTT. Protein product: CASSSIRGSPLHF.

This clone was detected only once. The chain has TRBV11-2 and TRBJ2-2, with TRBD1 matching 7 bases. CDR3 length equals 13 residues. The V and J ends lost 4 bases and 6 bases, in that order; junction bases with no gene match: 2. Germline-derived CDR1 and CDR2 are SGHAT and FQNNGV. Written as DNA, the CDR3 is TGTGCCAGCAGCTCGACAGGGTCCGGGGAGCTGTTTTTT. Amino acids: CASSSTGSGELFF.

CDR3 sequence (DNA): TGTGCCAGTAGTATAGTCCAGGGAAACAATCAGCCCCAGCATTTT. Translated, it gives CASSIVQGNNQPQHF. This sequence joins TRBV19 and TRBJ1-5, with TRBD1 as a possible D gene (5 bases). Per the germline V gene, CDR1 is LNHDA and CDR2 is SQIVND (reference sequence). The CDR3 extends over 15 amino acids. The V gene lost 1 base and the J gene lost 3 bases, with 10 bases spanning the gap.

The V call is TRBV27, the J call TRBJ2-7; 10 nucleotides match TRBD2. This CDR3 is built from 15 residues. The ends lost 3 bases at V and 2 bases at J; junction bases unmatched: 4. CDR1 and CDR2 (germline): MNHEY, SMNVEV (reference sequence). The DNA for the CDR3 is TGTGCCAGCAGTTTCGCTAGCGGGAGAACCTACGAGCAGTACTTC. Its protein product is CASSFASGRTYEQYF.

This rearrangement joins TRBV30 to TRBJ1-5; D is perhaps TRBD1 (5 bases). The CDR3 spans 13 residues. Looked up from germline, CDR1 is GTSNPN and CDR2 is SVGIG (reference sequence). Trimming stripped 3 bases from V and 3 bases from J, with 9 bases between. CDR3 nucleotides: TGTGCCTGGAGCCAGGGAATCAATCAGCCCCAGCATTTT. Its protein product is CAWSQGINQPQHF.

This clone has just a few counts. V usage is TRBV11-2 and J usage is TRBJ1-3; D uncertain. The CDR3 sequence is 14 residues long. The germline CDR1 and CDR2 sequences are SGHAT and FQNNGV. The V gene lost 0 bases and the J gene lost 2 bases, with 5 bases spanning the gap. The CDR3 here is CASSLEDTGNTIYF. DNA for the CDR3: TGTGCCAGCAGCTTAGAAGACACTGGAAACACCATATATTTT. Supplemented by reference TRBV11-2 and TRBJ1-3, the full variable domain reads EAGVAQSPRYKIIEKRQSVAFWCNPISGHATLYWYQQILGQGPKLLIQFQNNGVVDDSQLPKDRFSAERLKGVDSTLKIQPAKLEDSAVYLCASSLEDTGNTIYFGEGSWLTVV.

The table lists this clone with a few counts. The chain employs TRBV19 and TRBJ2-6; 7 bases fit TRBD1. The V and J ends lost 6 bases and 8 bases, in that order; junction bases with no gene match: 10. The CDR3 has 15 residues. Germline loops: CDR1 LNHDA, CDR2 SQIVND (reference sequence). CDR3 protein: CASRERQGTTNVLTF. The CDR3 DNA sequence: TGTGCCAGTAGGGAAAGACAGGGAACTACCAACGTCCTGACTTTC.

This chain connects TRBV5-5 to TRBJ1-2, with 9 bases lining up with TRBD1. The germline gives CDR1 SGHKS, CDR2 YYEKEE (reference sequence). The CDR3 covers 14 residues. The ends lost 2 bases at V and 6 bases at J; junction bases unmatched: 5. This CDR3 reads CASSFQQGAHGYTF. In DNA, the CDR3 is TGTGCCAGCAGCTTTCAACAGGGGGCCCATGGCTACACCTTC.

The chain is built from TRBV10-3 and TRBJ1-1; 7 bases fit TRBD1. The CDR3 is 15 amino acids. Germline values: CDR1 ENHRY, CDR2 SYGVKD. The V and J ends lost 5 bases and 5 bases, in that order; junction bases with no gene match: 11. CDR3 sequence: CAISITGDLRTEAFF. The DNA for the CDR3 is TGTGCCATCAGTATTACAGGGGATCTGCGGACTGAAGCTTTCTTT.

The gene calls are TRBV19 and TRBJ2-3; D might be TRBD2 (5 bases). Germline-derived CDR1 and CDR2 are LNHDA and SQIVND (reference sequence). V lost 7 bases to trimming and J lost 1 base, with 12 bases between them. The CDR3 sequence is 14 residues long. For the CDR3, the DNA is TGTGCCAGTAAGGTGGCACTAGGCACAGATACGCAGTATTTT. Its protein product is CASKVALGTDTQYF. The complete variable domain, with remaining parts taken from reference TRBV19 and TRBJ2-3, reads DGGITQSPKYLFRKEGQNVTLSCEQNLNHDAMYWYRQDPGQGLRLIYYSQIVNDFQKGDIAEGYSVSREKKESFPLTVTSAQKNPTAFYLCASKVALGTDTQYFGPGTRLTVL.

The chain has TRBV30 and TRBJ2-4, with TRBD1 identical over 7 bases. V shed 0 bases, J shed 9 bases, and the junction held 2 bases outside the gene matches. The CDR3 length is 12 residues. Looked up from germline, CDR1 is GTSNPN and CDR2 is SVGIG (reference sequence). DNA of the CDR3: TGTGCCTGGAGTGTACACAGGGGCATTCAGTACTTC. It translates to CAWSVHRGIQYF.

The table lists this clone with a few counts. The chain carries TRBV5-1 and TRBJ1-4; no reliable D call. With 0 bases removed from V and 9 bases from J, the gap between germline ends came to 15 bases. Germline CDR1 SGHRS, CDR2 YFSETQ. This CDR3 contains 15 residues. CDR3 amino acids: CASSLGQVMPKKLFF. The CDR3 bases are TGCGCCAGCAGCTTGGGGCAGGTTATGCCGAAAAAACTGTTTTTT.

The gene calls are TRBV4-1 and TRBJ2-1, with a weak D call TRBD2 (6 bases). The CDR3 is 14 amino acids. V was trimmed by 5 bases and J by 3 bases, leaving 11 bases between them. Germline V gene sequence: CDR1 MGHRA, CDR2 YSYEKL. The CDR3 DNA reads TGCGCCAGCAGCTCTGGGGGGATCTACAATGAGCAGTTCTTC. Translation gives CASSSGGIYNEQFF.

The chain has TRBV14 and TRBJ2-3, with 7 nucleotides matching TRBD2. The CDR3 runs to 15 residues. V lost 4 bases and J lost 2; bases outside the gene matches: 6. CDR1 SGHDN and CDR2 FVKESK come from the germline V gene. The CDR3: CASSPGGTNTDTQYF. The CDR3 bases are TGTGCCAGCAGCCCGGGGGGTACGAACACAGATACGCAGTATTTT. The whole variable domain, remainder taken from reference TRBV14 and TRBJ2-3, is EAGVTQFPSHSVIEKGQTVTLRCDPISGHDNLYWYRRVMGKEIKFLLHFVKESKQDESGMPNNRFLAERTGGTYSTLKVQPAELEDSGVYFCASSPGGTNTDTQYFGPGTRLTVL.

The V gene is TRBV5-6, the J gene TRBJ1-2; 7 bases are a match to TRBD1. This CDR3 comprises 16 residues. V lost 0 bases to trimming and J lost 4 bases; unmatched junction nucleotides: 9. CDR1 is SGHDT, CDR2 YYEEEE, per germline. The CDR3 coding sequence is TGTGCCAGCAGCTTGGGACAGGGATCCCAGGGCTATGGCTACACCTTC. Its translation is CASSLGQGSQGYGYTF. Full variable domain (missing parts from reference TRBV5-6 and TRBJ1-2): DAGVTQSPTHLIKTRGQQVTLRCSPKSGHDTVSWYQQALGQGPQFIFQYYEEEERQRGNFPDRFSGHQFPNYSSELNVNALLLGDSALYLCASSLGQGSQGYGYTFGSGTRLTVV.

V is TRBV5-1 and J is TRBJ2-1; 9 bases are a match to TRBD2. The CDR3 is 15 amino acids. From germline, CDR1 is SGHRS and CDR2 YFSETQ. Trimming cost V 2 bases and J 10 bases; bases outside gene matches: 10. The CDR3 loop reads CASSFRVAGESEQFF. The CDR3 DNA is TGCGCCAGCAGCTTCAGAGTAGCGGGAGAGAGCGAGCAGTTCTTC.

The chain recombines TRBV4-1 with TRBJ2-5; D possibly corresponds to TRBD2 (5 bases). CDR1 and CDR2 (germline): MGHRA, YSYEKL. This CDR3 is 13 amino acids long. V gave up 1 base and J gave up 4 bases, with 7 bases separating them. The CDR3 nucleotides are TGCGCCAGCAGCCAAGTAGGAGGAGAGACCCAGTACTTC. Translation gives CASSQVGGETQYF.